This TCR beta chain was found in a study of shared clonotypes between healthy human individuals. Germline CDR1 is SGHKS and CDR2 is YYEKEE (reference sequence). The CDR3 is 15 residues long. V lost 2 bases to trimming and J lost 4 bases; unmatched junction nucleotides: 4. Method: immunoSEQ multiplex PCR; TCRdb's copy keeps in-frame clones and lacks some. Of some 1.5 million clones in the sample, nearly 99% are singletons; the top ten hold around 0.45%. The chain joins TRBV5-5 to TRBJ2-2, with 8 bases that match TRBD2. Specimen: naive CD4+ T cells sorted from blood. The subset denotes: CD45RA+ positively selected. This TCR was sampled from a man aged 25 to 40 in good health. This chain's CDR3 is CASSLSGSITGELFF. The CDR3 DNA is TGTGCCAGCAGCTTAAGCGGGAGTATCACCGGGGAGCTGTTTTTT.